The clone carrying this T cell receptor (beta chain) was counted a few times. The target antigen is unknown. Expressed TCRB transcripts were sequenced because the entire RNA isolate underwent reverse transcription. This table comes from immunoSEQ multiplex PCR, and its TCRdb copy is limited to in-frame clones, with some not included. The sample shows just under 150,000 clones, about 13% of them seen only once. This specimen belongs to a study of beta chain features in type 1 diabetes. The study, taken as a whole, reports: Shortening of TCRB CDR3s, moderate but significant, appeared in all four CD4+ subsets of Type 1 diabetes patients.

Germline CDR1 SGHVS, CDR2 FQNEAQ. The CDR3 consists of 13 residues. V was pared by 5 bases and J by 4 bases, with 5 bases of the junction left unmatched. This chain joins TRBV7-8 and TRBJ2-7; TRBD1 aligns across 7 bases. Sequenced input: central memory CD4+ T cells from blood. The receptor comes from a man between 18 and 35 years old with type 1 diabetes. In nucleotides, the CDR3 is TGTGCCAGCAGCGGCTCAGGGGGTTACGAGCAGTACTTC. Its translation is CASSGSGGYEQYF.